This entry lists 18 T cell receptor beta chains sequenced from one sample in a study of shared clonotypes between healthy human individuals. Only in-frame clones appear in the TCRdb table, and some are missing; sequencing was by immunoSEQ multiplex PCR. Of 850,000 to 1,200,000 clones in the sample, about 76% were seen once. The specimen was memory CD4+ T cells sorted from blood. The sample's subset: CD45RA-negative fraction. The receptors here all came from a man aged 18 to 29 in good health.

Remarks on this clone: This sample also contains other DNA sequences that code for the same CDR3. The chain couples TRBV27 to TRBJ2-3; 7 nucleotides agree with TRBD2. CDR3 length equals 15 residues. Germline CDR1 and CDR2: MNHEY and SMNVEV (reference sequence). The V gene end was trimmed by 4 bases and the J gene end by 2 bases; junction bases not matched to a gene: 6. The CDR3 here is CASSSHSGSTDTQYF. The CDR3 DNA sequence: TGTGCCAGCAGTTCACATAGCGGGTCCACAGATACGCAGTATTTT.

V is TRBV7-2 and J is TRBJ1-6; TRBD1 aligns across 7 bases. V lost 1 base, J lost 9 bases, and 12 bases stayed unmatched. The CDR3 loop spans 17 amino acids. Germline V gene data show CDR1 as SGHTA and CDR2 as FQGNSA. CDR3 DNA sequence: TGTGCCAGCAGCTTAGGTTCGGTATCGCAGGGGGGTTCACCCCTCCACTTT. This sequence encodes CASSLGSVSQGGSPLHF.

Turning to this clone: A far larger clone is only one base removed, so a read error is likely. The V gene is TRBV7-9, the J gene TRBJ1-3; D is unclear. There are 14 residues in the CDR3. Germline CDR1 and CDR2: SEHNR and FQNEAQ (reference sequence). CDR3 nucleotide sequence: TGTGCCAGCAGCTTACACTCCTCTGGAAGCACCATATATTTT. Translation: CASSLHSSGSTIYF.

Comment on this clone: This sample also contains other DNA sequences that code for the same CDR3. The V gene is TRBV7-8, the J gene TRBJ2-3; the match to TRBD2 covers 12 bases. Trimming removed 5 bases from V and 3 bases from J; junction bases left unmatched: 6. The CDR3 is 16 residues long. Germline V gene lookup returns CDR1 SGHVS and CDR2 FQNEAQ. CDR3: CASSALAGGPTDTQYF. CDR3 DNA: TGTGCCAGCAGCGCCCTAGCGGGGGGGCCGACAGATACGCAGTATTTT.

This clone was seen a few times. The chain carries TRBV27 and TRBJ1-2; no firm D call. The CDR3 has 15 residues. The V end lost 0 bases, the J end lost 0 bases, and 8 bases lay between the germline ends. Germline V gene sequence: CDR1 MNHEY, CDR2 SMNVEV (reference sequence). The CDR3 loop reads CASSLSGPTNYGYTF. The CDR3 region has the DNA TGTGCCAGCAGTTTATCAGGACCGACTAACTATGGCTACACCTTC.

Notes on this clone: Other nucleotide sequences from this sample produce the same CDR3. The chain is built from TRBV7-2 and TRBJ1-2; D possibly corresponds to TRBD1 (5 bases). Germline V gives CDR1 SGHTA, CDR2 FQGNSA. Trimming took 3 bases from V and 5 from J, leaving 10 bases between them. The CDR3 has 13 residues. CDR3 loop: CASSFDRQYGYTF. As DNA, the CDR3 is TGTGCCAGCAGCTTTGACCGACAGTATGGCTACACCTTC.

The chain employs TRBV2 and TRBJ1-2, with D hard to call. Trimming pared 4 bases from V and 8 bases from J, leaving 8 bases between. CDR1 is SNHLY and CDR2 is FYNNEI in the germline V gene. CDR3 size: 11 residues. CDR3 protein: CASSGELGYTF. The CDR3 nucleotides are TGTGCCAGCAGTGGGGAGTTGGGCTACACCTTC.

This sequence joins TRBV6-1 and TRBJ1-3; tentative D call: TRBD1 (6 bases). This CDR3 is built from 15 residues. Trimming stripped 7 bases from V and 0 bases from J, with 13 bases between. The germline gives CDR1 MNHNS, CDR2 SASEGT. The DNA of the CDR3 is TGTGCCAGCACTGGAACAGGGTTCTCTGGAAACACCATATATTTT. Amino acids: CASTGTGFSGNTIYF.

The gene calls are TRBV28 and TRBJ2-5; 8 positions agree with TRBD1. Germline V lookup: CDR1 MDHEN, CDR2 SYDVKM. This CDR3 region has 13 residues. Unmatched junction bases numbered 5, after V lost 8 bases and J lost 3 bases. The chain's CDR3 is CASRGQGEETQYF. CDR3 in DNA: TGTGCCAGCCGTGGACAGGGAGAAGAGACCCAGTACTTC.

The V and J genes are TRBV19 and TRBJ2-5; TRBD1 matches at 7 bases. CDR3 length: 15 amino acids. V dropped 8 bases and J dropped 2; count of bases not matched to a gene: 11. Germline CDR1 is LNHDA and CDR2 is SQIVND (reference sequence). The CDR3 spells CASGRTGKSQETQYF. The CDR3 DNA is TGTGCCAGTGGAAGGACAGGAAAGTCTCAAGAGACCCAGTACTTC.

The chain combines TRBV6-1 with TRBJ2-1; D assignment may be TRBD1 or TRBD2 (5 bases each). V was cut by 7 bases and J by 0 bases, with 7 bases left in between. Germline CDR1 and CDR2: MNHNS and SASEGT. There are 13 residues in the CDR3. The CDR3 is CASTGGSYNEQFF. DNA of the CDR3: TGTGCCAGCACTGGGGGCTCCTACAATGAGCAGTTCTTC.

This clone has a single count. The DNA for the CDR3 is TGTGCCAGCAGCCCCATGGGACTAGCGGGATCCACCGGGGAGCTGTTTTTT. It translates to CASSPMGLAGSTGELFF. The V gene is TRBV9, the J gene TRBJ2-2, with 13 positions matching TRBD2. V was clipped by 4 bases and J by 4 bases; unmatched bases: 7. Germline CDR1 reads SGDLS; CDR2 reads YYNGEE. This CDR3 has 17 amino acids.

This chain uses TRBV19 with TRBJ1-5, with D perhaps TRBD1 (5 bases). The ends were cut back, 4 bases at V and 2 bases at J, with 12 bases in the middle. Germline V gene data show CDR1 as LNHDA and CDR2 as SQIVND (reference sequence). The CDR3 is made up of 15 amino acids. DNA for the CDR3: TGTGCCAGTAGTAGCCAGGGATCAGGCAATCAGCCCCAGCATTTT. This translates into CASSSQGSGNQPQHF.

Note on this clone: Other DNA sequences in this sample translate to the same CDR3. The CDR3 DNA is TGTGCCAGTAGTATTGGTAGCGGGTACGAGCAGTACTTC. This codes for CASSIGSGYEQYF. The J gene is TRBJ2-7, the V gene TRBV19; 7 nucleotides line up with TRBD2. In germline, CDR1 is LNHDA, CDR2 SQIVND (reference sequence). J lost 4 bases, V lost 3 bases, and 3 bases had no gene match. The CDR3 runs to 13 residues. Looking up the rest from reference TRBV19 and TRBJ2-7 gives the full variable domain: DGGITQSPKYLFRKEGQNVTLSCEQNLNHDAMYWYRQDPGQGLRLIYYSQIVNDFQKGDIAEGYSVSREKKESFPLTVTSAQKNPTAFYLCASSIGSGYEQYFGPGTRLTVT.

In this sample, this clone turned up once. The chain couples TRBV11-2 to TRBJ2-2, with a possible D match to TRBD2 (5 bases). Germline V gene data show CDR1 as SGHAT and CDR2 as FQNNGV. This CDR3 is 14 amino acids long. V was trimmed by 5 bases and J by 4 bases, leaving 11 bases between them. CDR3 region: CASSAVRGTGELFF. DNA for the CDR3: TGTGCCAGCAGCGCCGTTCGGGGCACCGGGGAGCTGTTTTTT.

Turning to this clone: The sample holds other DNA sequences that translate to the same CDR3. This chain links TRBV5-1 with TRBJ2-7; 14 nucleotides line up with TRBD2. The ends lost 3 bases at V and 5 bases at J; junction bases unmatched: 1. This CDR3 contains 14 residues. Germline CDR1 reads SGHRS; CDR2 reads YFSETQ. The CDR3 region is CASSSGLAGDEQYF. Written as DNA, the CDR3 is TGCGCCAGCAGCTCGGGACTAGCGGGGGACGAGCAGTACTTC.

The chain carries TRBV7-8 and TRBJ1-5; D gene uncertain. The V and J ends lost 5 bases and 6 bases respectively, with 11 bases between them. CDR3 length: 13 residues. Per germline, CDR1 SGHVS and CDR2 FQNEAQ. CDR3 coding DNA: TGTGCCAGCAGCCTGGATTACGGTCAGCCCCAGCATTTT. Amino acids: CASSLDYGQPQHF.

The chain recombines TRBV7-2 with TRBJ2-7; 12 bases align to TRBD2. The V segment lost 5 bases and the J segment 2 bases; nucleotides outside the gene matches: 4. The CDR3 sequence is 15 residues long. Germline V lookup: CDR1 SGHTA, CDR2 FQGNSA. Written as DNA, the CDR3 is TGTGCCAGCAGCCCCCGGACTAGCGGGACCTACGAGCAGTACTTC. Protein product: CASSPRTSGTYEQYF. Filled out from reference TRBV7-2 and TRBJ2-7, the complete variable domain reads GAGVSQSPSNKVTEKGKDVELRCDPISGHTALYWYRQSLGQGLEFLIYFQGNSAPDKSGLPSDRFSAERTGGSVSTLTIQRTQQEDSAVYLCASSPRTSGTYEQYFGPGTRLTVT.